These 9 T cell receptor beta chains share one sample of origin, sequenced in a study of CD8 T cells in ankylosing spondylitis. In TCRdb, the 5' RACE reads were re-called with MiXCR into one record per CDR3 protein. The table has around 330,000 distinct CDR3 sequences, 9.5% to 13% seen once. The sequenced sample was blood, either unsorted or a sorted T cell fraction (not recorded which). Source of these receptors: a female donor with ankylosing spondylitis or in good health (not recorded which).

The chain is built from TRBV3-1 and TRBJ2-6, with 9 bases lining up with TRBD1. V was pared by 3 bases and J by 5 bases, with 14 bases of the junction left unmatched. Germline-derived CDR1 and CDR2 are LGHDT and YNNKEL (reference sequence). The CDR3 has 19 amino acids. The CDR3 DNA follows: TGTGCCAGCAGCCACGACACCGGGACAGGGTCAGGGAGGGCCAACGTCCTGACTTTC. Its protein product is CASSHDTGTGSGRANVLTF.

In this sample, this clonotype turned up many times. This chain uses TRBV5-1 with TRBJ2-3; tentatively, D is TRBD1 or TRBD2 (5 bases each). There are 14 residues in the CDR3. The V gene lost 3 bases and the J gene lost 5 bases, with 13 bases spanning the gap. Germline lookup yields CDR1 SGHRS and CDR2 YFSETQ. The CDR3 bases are TGCGCCAGCAGCTGGGGACGGGCGGAAGATACGCAGTATTTT. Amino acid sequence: CASSWGRAEDTQYF.

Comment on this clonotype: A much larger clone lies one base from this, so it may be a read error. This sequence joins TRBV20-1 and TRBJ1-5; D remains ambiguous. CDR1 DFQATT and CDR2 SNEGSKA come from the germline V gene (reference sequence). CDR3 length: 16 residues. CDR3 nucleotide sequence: TGCTGTGCTAGTGCTCCGGTGGGCGGCGCGGGTCAGCCCCAGCATTTT. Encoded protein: CCASAPVGGAGQPQHF.

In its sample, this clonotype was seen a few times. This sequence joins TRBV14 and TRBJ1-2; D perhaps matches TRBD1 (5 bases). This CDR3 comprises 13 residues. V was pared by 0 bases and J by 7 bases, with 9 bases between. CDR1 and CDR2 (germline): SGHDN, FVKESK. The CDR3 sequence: CASSQDAGSGYTF. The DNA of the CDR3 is TGTGCCAGCAGCCAAGATGCAGGGTCTGGCTACACCTTC.

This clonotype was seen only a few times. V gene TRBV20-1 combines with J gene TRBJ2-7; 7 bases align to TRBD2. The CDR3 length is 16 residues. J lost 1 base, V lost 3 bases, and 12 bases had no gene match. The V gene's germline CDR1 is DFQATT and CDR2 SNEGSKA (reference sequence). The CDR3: CSARRGSGRFSYEQYF. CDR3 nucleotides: TGCAGTGCTAGGAGGGGTTCCGGGAGGTTTTCCTACGAGCAGTACTTC.

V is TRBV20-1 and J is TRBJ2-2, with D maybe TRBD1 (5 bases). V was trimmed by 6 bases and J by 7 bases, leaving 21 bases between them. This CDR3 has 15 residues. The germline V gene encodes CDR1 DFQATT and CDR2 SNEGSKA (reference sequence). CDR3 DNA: TGCAGTGCCTCCGACAGTGGGTTTTGGAACGGGGAGCTGTTTTTT. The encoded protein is CSASDSGFWNGELFF.

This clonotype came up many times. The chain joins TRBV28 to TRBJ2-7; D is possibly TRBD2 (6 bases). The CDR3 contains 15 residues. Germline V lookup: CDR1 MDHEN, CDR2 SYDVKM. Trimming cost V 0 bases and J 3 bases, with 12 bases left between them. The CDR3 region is CASSLWTRQSYEQYF. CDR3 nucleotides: TGTGCCAGCAGTTTATGGACTAGGCAGAGCTACGAGCAGTACTTC.

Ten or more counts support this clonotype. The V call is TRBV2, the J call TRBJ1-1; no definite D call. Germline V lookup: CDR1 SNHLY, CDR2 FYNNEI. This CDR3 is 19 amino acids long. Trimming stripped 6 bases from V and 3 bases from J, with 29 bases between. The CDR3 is CASRTSSSFIPGYDTEAFF. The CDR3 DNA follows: TGTGCCAGCAGAACAAGTTCCTCGTTCATCCCAGGATATGACACTGAAGCTTTCTTT.

The CDR3 DNA sequence: TGCGCCAGCAGCTTGGCCCCGGGACGGGGCACAGATACGCAGTATTTT. It yields the protein CASSLAPGRGTDTQYF. The J gene is TRBJ2-3, the V gene TRBV5-1, with D tentatively TRBD1 or TRBD2 (5 bases each). Trimming stripped 0 bases from V and 1 base from J, with 12 bases between. Per the germline V gene, CDR1 is SGHRS and CDR2 is YFSETQ. The CDR3 runs to 16 residues.